This is a list of T cell receptor beta chains from one sample in a study of blood T cell repertoires in COVID-19. Assay: immunoSEQ multiplex PCR; the TCRdb copy retains only in-frame clones and omits some. This sample carries over 150,000 clones, roughly 88% of them seen once, and the ten largest clones take roughly 2.9%. The sample comprised peripheral blood. These receptors were obtained from a woman aged 55-70 years with acute or convalescent COVID-19. Each CDR3 is given with its conserved first and last residue. Fields, in order: J gene, D gene, clone size, V gene, CDR3 protein, CDR3 DNA. A D gene is named only where the DNA matches it firmly. Clone size is given for some rows only: seen once, a few or many times, or a class if the clone is expanded.

j_call: TRBJ2-7; d_call: TRBD1; clone_size: NA; v_call: TRBV6-5; cdr3_aa: CAAYSGTGGYEQYF; cdr3_nt: TGTGCCGCATATTCCGGGACAGGGGGCTACGAGCAGTACTTC
j_call: TRBJ2-3; d_call: NA; clone_size: NA; v_call: TRBV4-2; cdr3_aa: CASSQTLGQPQYF; cdr3_nt: TGTGCCAGCAGCCAAACTCTAGGACAGCCGCAGTATTTT
j_call: TRBJ2-7; d_call: TRBD1; clone_size: NA; v_call: TRBV27; cdr3_aa: CASSLGTGYGYEQYF; cdr3_nt: TGTGCCAGCAGTTTAGGGACAGGGTATGGCTACGAGCAGTACTTC
j_call: TRBJ1-2; d_call: TRBD1; clone_size: few; v_call: TRBV3-1/TRBV3-2; cdr3_aa: CASTRTGIYGYTF; cdr3_nt: TGTGCCAGCACCAGGACAGGGATCTATGGCTACACCTTC
j_call: TRBJ1-4; d_call: NA; clone_size: NA; v_call: TRBV3-1/TRBV3-2; cdr3_aa: CASSHPTPSLRGEKLFF; cdr3_nt: TGTGCCAGCAGCCATCCAACTCCCTCCCTAAGGGGCGAAAAACTGTTTTTT
j_call: TRBJ2-5; d_call: TRBD2; clone_size: NA; v_call: TRBV7-2; cdr3_aa: CASSFAGGGVEETQYF; cdr3_nt: TGTGCCAGCAGCTTCGCGGGGGGGGGTGTAGAAGAGACCCAGTACTTC
j_call: TRBJ1-6; d_call: NA; clone_size: NA; v_call: TRBV5-1; cdr3_aa: CASSPVGGGVRDNSPLHF; cdr3_nt: TGCGCCAGCAGCCCGGTCGGCGGGGGGGTGAGGGATAATTCACCCCTCCACTTT
j_call: TRBJ2-2; d_call: TRBD2; clone_size: NA; v_call: TRBV3-1/TRBV3-2; cdr3_aa: CASSQDFYASGGTTDGELFF; cdr3_nt: TGTGCCAGCAGCCAAGATTTCTACGCTAGCGGGGGGACTACGGACGGGGAGCTGTTTTTT
j_call: TRBJ2-7; d_call: TRBD2; clone_size: few; v_call: TRBV7-2; cdr3_aa: CASTHGLAGDYEQYF; cdr3_nt: TGTGCCAGCACCCACGGGCTAGCGGGCGACTACGAGCAGTACTTC
j_call: TRBJ1-1; d_call: TRBD1; clone_size: NA; v_call: TRBV15; cdr3_aa: CATSRGTGGYTEAFF; cdr3_nt: TGTGCCACCAGCAGGGGGACAGGGGGCTACACTGAAGCTTTCTTT
j_call: TRBJ2-7; d_call: TRBD1; clone_size: NA; v_call: TRBV7-2; cdr3_aa: CASSLWTGDSYEQYF; cdr3_nt: TGTGCCAGCAGCTTGTGGACAGGGGATTCCTACGAGCAGTACTTC
j_call: TRBJ2-1; d_call: NA; clone_size: NA; v_call: TRBV5-1; cdr3_aa: CASSTGQSGSYNEQFF; cdr3_nt: TGCGCCAGCAGCACCGGACAGTCAGGCTCCTACAATGAGCAGTTCTTC
j_call: TRBJ2-7; d_call: NA; clone_size: NA; v_call: TRBV5-6; cdr3_aa: CASSSNVRQTSYEQYF; cdr3_nt: TGTGCCAGCAGCTCCAACGTTCGACAGACCTCCTACGAGCAGTACTTC
j_call: TRBJ1-3; d_call: NA; clone_size: NA; v_call: TRBV3-1/TRBV3-2; cdr3_aa: CASSPHGAGNTIYF; cdr3_nt: TGTGCCAGCTCACCCCATGGGGCGGGAAACACCATATATTTT
j_call: TRBJ2-7; d_call: NA; clone_size: NA; v_call: TRBV28; cdr3_aa: CASRSGYEQYF; cdr3_nt: TGTGCCAGCAGGTCCGGTTACGAGCAGTACTTC
j_call: TRBJ1-5; d_call: NA; clone_size: NA; v_call: TRBV7-2; cdr3_aa: CASSWTGLQPQHF; cdr3_nt: TGTGCCAGCAGCTGGACGGGACTTCAGCCCCAGCATTTT
j_call: TRBJ1-5; d_call: NA; clone_size: NA; v_call: TRBV6-6; cdr3_aa: CASREDSSNQPQHF; cdr3_nt: TGTGCCAGCAGGGAGGACAGTAGCAATCAGCCCCAGCATTTT
j_call: TRBJ2-2; d_call: TRBD1; clone_size: once; v_call: TRBV7-2; cdr3_aa: CASSRGTNTGELFF; cdr3_nt: TGTGCCAGTTCCAGGGGGACGAACACCGGGGAGCTGTTTTTT
j_call: TRBJ2-1; d_call: NA; clone_size: NA; v_call: TRBV9; cdr3_aa: CASSVLTGSYNEQFF; cdr3_nt: TGTGCCAGCAGCGTACTAACAGGCTCCTACAATGAGCAGTTCTTC
j_call: TRBJ2-4; d_call: TRBD1; clone_size: NA; v_call: TRBV4-1; cdr3_aa: CASSQDHRGYIQYF; cdr3_nt: TGCGCCAGCAGCCAAGATCACAGGGGGTACATTCAGTACTTC
j_call: TRBJ2-7; d_call: TRBD1; clone_size: few; v_call: TRBV28; cdr3_aa: CAITGQGGYEQYF; cdr3_nt: TGTGCCATCACCGGACAGGGGGGCTACGAGCAGTACTTC
j_call: TRBJ1-1; d_call: TRBD1; clone_size: NA; v_call: TRBV5-4; cdr3_aa: CASSLDRGRAEAFF; cdr3_nt: TGTGCCAGCAGCTTAGACAGGGGGAGGGCTGAAGCTTTCTTT
j_call: TRBJ1-2; d_call: NA; clone_size: NA; v_call: TRBV5-1; cdr3_aa: CASTSGGGNYGYTF; cdr3_nt: TGCGCCAGCACCTCTGGCGGGGGTAACTATGGCTACACCTTC
j_call: TRBJ1-2; d_call: TRBD1; clone_size: NA; v_call: TRBV4-2; cdr3_aa: CASSQDLFGDRGGDYGYTF; cdr3_nt: TGTGCCAGCAGCCAAGATCTATTCGGGGACAGGGGTGGGGACTATGGCTACACCTTC
j_call: TRBJ1-3; d_call: NA; clone_size: NA; v_call: TRBV7-9; cdr3_aa: CASSWASGNTIYF; cdr3_nt: TGTGCCAGCAGCTGGGCCTCTGGAAACACCATATATTTT
j_call: TRBJ2-1; d_call: NA; clone_size: once; v_call: TRBV7-2; cdr3_aa: CASSLGQDNEQFF; cdr3_nt: TGTGCCAGCAGCTTAGGACAGGACAATGAGCAGTTCTTC
j_call: TRBJ2-5; d_call: NA; clone_size: NA; v_call: TRBV3-1/TRBV3-2; cdr3_aa: CASSQGGLSYKTQYF; cdr3_nt: TGTGCCAGCAGCCAAGGAGGACTAAGTTATAAGACCCAGTACTTC
j_call: TRBJ2-7; d_call: TRBD1; clone_size: NA; v_call: TRBV18; cdr3_aa: CASSPDRGPYEQYF; cdr3_nt: TGTGCCAGCTCACCTGACAGGGGGCCCTACGAGCAGTACTTC
j_call: TRBJ2-1; d_call: TRBD2; clone_size: NA; v_call: TRBV5-1; cdr3_aa: CASSFRAGGQISEQFF; cdr3_nt: TGCGCCAGCAGCTTTAGAGCGGGGGGCCAAATCAGTGAGCAGTTCTTC
j_call: TRBJ1-1; d_call: NA; clone_size: NA; v_call: TRBV7-9; cdr3_aa: CATQMVQGTEAFF; cdr3_nt: TGTGCCACCCAGATGGTCCAGGGCACTGAAGCTTTCTTT
j_call: TRBJ2-1; d_call: TRBD2; clone_size: NA; v_call: TRBV7-9; cdr3_aa: CASSLTGTINEQFF; cdr3_nt: TGTGCCAGCAGCTTAACTGGGACTATTAATGAGCAGTTCTTC
j_call: TRBJ1-2; d_call: NA; clone_size: few; v_call: TRBV12-3/TRBV12-4; cdr3_aa: CASSLNELRGYTF; cdr3_nt: TGTGCCAGCAGTTTAAATGAGTTGCGTGGCTACACCTTC
j_call: TRBJ1-2; d_call: TRBD1; clone_size: NA; v_call: TRBV19; cdr3_aa: CASSSRTGANYGYTF; cdr3_nt: TGTGCCAGTAGTTCCCGGACAGGCGCTAACTATGGCTACACCTTC
j_call: TRBJ1-1; d_call: NA; clone_size: NA; v_call: TRBV18; cdr3_aa: CASSPAGTEAFF; cdr3_nt: TGTGCCAGCTCACCAGCGGGGACGGAAGCTTTCTTT
j_call: TRBJ2-5; d_call: TRBD1; clone_size: NA; v_call: TRBV4-3; cdr3_aa: CASSHTAGGQETQYF; cdr3_nt: TGCGCCAGCAGCCACACGGCAGGGGGCCAAGAGACCCAGTACTTC
j_call: TRBJ2-3; d_call: NA; clone_size: NA; v_call: TRBV7-2; cdr3_aa: CASSFEVRARTDTQYF; cdr3_nt: TGTGCCAGCAGCTTTGAGGTCCGAGCGCGCACAGATACGCAGTATTTT
j_call: TRBJ1-1; d_call: NA; clone_size: NA; v_call: TRBV19; cdr3_aa: CASSMRGASTEAFF; cdr3_nt: TGTGCCAGTAGTATGCGGGGCGCTTCCACTGAAGCTTTCTTT
j_call: TRBJ2-2; d_call: NA; clone_size: NA; v_call: TRBV7-3; cdr3_aa: CASSLRGGKSNTGELFF; cdr3_nt: TGTGCCAGCAGCTTACGCGGGGGCAAGTCGAACACCGGGGAGCTGTTTTTT
j_call: TRBJ1-1; d_call: NA; clone_size: few; v_call: TRBV11-2; cdr3_aa: CASSLGFNTEAFF; cdr3_nt: TGTGCCAGCAGCCTCGGGTTTAACACTGAAGCTTTCTTT
j_call: TRBJ1-2; d_call: TRBD1; clone_size: NA; v_call: TRBV5-6; cdr3_aa: CASSPGQGVAYGYTF; cdr3_nt: TGTGCCAGCAGCCCGGGACAGGGGGTGGCCTATGGCTACACCTTC
j_call: TRBJ1-2; d_call: TRBD1; clone_size: NA; v_call: TRBV19; cdr3_aa: CASSIGQGYGYTF; cdr3_nt: TGTGCCAGTAGTATAGGACAGGGGTATGGCTACACCTTC
j_call: TRBJ2-3; d_call: NA; clone_size: NA; v_call: TRBV20-1; cdr3_aa: CSASPSPDTQYF; cdr3_nt: TGCAGTGCTAGTCCTTCTCCAGATACGCAGTATTTT
j_call: TRBJ1-2; d_call: NA; clone_size: once; v_call: TRBV6-5; cdr3_aa: CASSYSGGSYGYTF; cdr3_nt: TGTGCCAGCAGTTATTCGGGGGGTAGCTATGGCTACACCTTC
j_call: TRBJ2-1; d_call: TRBD1; clone_size: NA; v_call: TRBV18; cdr3_aa: CASSPPGRGSDNEQFF; cdr3_nt: TGTGCCAGCTCACCACCGGGCAGGGGGTCCGACAATGAGCAGTTCTTC
j_call: TRBJ2-1; d_call: TRBD1; clone_size: NA; v_call: TRBV7-9; cdr3_aa: CASNPGQIYNEQFF; cdr3_nt: TGTGCCAGCAACCCGGGACAGATTTACAATGAGCAGTTCTTC
j_call: TRBJ1-2; d_call: NA; clone_size: NA; v_call: TRBV4-2; cdr3_aa: CASSQVRERDYGYTF; cdr3_nt: TGTGCCAGCAGCCAAGTACGGGAAAGGGACTATGGCTACACCTTC
j_call: TRBJ1-1; d_call: NA; clone_size: NA; v_call: TRBV5-6; cdr3_aa: CASSLVAGQTEAFF; cdr3_nt: TGTGCCAGCAGCTTGGTGGCAGGACAGACTGAAGCTTTCTTT
j_call: TRBJ1-2; d_call: TRBD1; clone_size: NA; v_call: TRBV19; cdr3_aa: CASSIDPTTGRYTF; cdr3_nt: TGTGCCAGTAGTATAGACCCCACGACAGGGCGCTACACCTTC
j_call: TRBJ1-6; d_call: NA; clone_size: NA; v_call: TRBV7-2; cdr3_aa: CASSLAGRYNSPLHF; cdr3_nt: TGTGCCAGCAGCTTAGCGGGCCGCTATAATTCACCCCTCCACTTT
j_call: TRBJ1-1; d_call: NA; clone_size: NA; v_call: TRBV9; cdr3_aa: CASSVSRQNTEAFF; cdr3_nt: TGTGCCAGCAGCGTAAGCAGACAGAACACTGAAGCTTTCTTT
j_call: TRBJ2-3; d_call: NA; clone_size: NA; v_call: TRBV28; cdr3_aa: CASSFRRGTTDTQYF; cdr3_nt: TGTGCCAGCAGTTTCCGGCGGGGAACCACAGATACGCAGTATTTT
j_call: TRBJ1-5; d_call: NA; clone_size: NA; v_call: TRBV10-3; cdr3_aa: CAIRDTGNQPQHF; cdr3_nt: TGTGCCATCAGGGACACAGGCAATCAGCCCCAGCATTTT
j_call: TRBJ2-3; d_call: TRBD2; clone_size: NA; v_call: TRBV2; cdr3_aa: CASSFRGSGGPDTQYF; cdr3_nt: TGTGCCAGCAGTTTCCGAGGTAGCGGGGGGCCAGATACGCAGTATTTT
j_call: TRBJ2-1; d_call: NA; clone_size: NA; v_call: TRBV19; cdr3_aa: CASRSPSPYNEQFF; cdr3_nt: TGTGCCAGTAGAAGTCCGAGTCCCTACAATGAGCAGTTCTTC
j_call: TRBJ1-4; d_call: NA; clone_size: NA; v_call: TRBV2; cdr3_aa: CASGDKVLNEKLFF; cdr3_nt: TGTGCCAGCGGCGACAAGGTCCTTAATGAAAAACTGTTTTTT